A single sample gave rise to the 11 T cell receptor beta chains below, sequenced in a study of T-cell memory formation after mild COVID-19. Using its own MiXCR run on the 5' RACE reads, TCRdb lists one record per CDR3 protein. The table includes roughly 400,000 distinct CDR3 sequences, 15% to 20% detected once. The sequenced sample was PBMCs or a T cell subset sorted from them (not recorded which). The receptors come from a man between 18 and 29 years old who had mild COVID-19 (a few samples of this study predate the infection). Cell type and time point are not known.

The gene calls are TRBV25-1 and TRBJ1-2; 8 positions agree with TRBD1. The CDR3 length is 15 residues. Trimming removed 0 bases from V and 4 bases from J; junction bases left unmatched: 4. Germline values: CDR1 MGHDK, CDR2 SYGVNS. CDR3 residues: CASSEYGDRFYGYTF. In DNA, the CDR3 is TGTGCCAGCAGTGAATACGGGGACAGGTTCTATGGCTACACCTTC.

A few counts support this clonotype. The rearrangement joins TRBV7-9 to TRBJ1-4; D is unclear. CDR3 length: 16 residues. The V gene lost 4 bases and the J gene lost 0 bases, with 12 bases spanning the gap. CDR1 SEHNR and CDR2 FQNEAQ come from the germline V gene (reference sequence). The CDR3 spells CASSSLNSATNEKLFF. In DNA, the CDR3 is TGTGCCAGCAGCTCGCTAAACAGTGCAACTAATGAAAAACTGTTTTTT. The full variable domain, rest sourced from reference TRBV7-9 and TRBJ1-4, is DTGVSQNPRHKITKRGQNVTFRCDPISEHNRLYWYRQTLGQGPEFLTYFQNEAQLEKSRLLSDRFSAERPKGSFSTLEIQRTEQGDSAMYLCASSSLNSATNEKLFFGSGTQLSVL.

The sample holds a few counts of this clonotype. The V call is TRBV12-3 or TRBV12-4, the J call TRBJ1-5; tentatively, D is TRBD1 (5 bases). The CDR3 has 13 residues. Trimming removed 7 bases from V and 6 bases from J, with 13 bases in between. The CDR3 DNA reads TGTGCCAGCACGATGGGGCTCGGTCAGCCCCAGCATTTT. It yields the protein CASTMGLGQPQHF.

This clonotype was recorded at least ten times. This chain links TRBV7-8 with TRBJ2-5, with D possibly being TRBD1 or TRBD2 (5 bases each). This CDR3 region has 15 residues. Trimming cost V 2 bases and J 5 bases, with 15 bases left between them. Germline V gene data show CDR1 as SGHVS and CDR2 as FQNEAQ. The CDR3 here is CASSLTSGAGETQYF. CDR3 in DNA: TGTGCCAGCAGCTTAACGTCCGGGGCTGGGGAGACCCAGTACTTC.

The rearrangement joins TRBV7-3 to TRBJ2-3, with 10 bases aligning to TRBD2. CDR1 and CDR2 (germline): SGHTA, FQGTGA. The CDR3 totals 15 residues. J gave up 6 bases and V 4 bases, and 7 bases lay outside the gene matches. For the CDR3, the DNA is TGTGCCAGCAGCTCTCTAGCGGGGGAGCTTGATACGCAGTATTTT. Translated: CASSSLAGELDTQYF.

J is TRBJ2-3 and V is TRBV6-5; D not resolved. The CDR3 covers 13 residues. V was clipped by 7 bases and J by 4 bases, with 12 bases between them. From germline, CDR1 is MNHEY and CDR2 SVGAGI. CDR3 sequence: CASTPPGADTQYF. The DNA for the CDR3 is TGTGCCAGCACCCCCCCGGGTGCAGATACGCAGTATTTT.

This chain joins TRBV6-5 and TRBJ2-1; possible D gene TRBD2, 6 bases. The germline CDR1 and CDR2 sequences are MNHEY and SVGAGI. The V end was cut by 6 bases, the J end by 2 bases, with 8 bases between. The length of the CDR3 is 13 residues. The CDR3 is CASRWGAYNEQFF. The CDR3 nucleotides read TGTGCCAGCAGATGGGGGGCCTACAATGAGCAGTTCTTC.

This clonotype was seen once. The chain has TRBV7-2 and TRBJ2-7, with 8 nucleotides matching TRBD2. The CDR3 is made up of 16 amino acids. The germline gives CDR1 SGHTA, CDR2 FQGNSA. Germline trimming cut 1 base from V and 2 bases from J; bases unmatched to any gene: 7. The CDR3 DNA sequence: TGTGCCAGCAGCTTAGTCGCAGCGGGGGCCGCCTACGAGCAGTACTTC. Protein: CASSLVAAGAAYEQYF.

This clonotype has more than one count but fewer than ten. The chain carries TRBV7-9 and TRBJ2-7, with D possibly being TRBD2 (6 bases). The germline CDR1 and CDR2 sequences are SEHNR and FQNEAQ (reference sequence). V was pared by 2 bases and J by 1 base, with 9 bases between. The CDR3 contains 14 residues. The CDR3 nucleotides read TGTGCCAGCAGCTTACAGGCGGGGTCCTACGAGCAGTACTTC. Translated, it gives CASSLQAGSYEQYF.

The chain employs TRBV9 and TRBJ1-2; D is unresolved. CDR1 and CDR2 (germline): SGDLS, YYNGEE. This CDR3 region has 15 residues. Between the trimmed V and J ends, which lost 0 bases and 5 bases, there was a span of 14 bases. CDR3 protein: CASSVDGEPPYGYTF. CDR3 sequence (DNA): TGTGCCAGCAGCGTAGATGGGGAGCCGCCTTATGGCTACACCTTC. The whole variable domain, remainder taken from reference TRBV9 and TRBJ1-2, is DSGVTQTPKHLITATGQRVTLRCSPRSGDLSVYWYQQSLDQGLQFLIQYYNGEERAKGNILERFSAQQFPDLHSELNLSSLELGDSALYFCASSVDGEPPYGYTFGSGTRLTVV.

Only one count was recorded for this clonotype. The rearrangement links TRBV4-2 to TRBJ2-5, with 9 bases aligning to TRBD2. The CDR3 is made up of 16 amino acids. The germline gives CDR1 LGHNA, CDR2 YNFKEQ. After removal of 3 bases from V and 5 bases from J, the junction contained 10 bases not matched to a gene. The chain's CDR3 is CASSHVLAGGQETQYF. CDR3 in DNA: TGTGCCAGCAGCCACGTGTTGGCGGGGGGGCAGGAGACCCAGTACTTC.